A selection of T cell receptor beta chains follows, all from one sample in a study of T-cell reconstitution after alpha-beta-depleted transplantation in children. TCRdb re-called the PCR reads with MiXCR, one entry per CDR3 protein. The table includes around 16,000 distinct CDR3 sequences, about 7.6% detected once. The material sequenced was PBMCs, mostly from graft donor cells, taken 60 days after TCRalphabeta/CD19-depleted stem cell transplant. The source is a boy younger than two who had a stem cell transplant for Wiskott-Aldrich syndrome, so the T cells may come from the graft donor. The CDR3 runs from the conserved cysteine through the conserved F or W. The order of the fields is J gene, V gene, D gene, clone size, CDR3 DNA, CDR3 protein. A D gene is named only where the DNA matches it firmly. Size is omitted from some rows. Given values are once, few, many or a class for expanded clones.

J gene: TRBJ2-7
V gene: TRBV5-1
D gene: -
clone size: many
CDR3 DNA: TGCGCCAGCAGCTTGGGTGACCTCCCCTACGAGCAGTACTTC
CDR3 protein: CASSLGDLPYEQYF

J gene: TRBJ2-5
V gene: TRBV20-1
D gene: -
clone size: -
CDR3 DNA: TGCAGTGCTATTCCATTAGCAAGGAGGCAAGAGACCCAGTACTTC
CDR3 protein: CSAIPLARRQETQYF

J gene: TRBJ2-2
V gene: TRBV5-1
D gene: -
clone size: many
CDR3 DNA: TGCGCCAGCAGCCAAACAGTGAACACCGGGGAGCTGTTTTTT
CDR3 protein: CASSQTVNTGELFF

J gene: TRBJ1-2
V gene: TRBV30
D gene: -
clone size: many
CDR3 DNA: TGTGCCTGGAGTGTACGGCAACGCCACGGCTACACCTTC
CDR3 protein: CAWSVRQRHGYTF

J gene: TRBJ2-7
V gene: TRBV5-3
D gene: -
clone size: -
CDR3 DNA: TGTGCCAGGGGCCCTGGGCTTCCTAGGGAGCAGTACTTC
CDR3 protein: CARGPGLPREQYF

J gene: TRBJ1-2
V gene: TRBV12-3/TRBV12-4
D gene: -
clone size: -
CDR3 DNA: TGTGCCAGCAGTTTGAGGTCCGGGACCCACTATGGCTACACCTTC
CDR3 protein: CASSLRSGTHYGYTF

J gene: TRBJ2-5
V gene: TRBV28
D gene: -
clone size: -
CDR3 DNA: TGTGCCAGCAACTTACAAGTTGCCGGGGAGACCCAGTACTTC
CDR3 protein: CASNLQVAGETQYF

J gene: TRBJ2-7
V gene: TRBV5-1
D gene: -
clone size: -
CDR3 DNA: TGCGCCAGCAGCTTGGACAGGGCGTCCTACGAGCAGTACTTC
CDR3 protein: CASSLDRASYEQYF

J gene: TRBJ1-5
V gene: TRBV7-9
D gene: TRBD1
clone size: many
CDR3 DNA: TGTGCCAGCAGCCCCGTCGGGCAGGGGGGAGGTCAGCCCCAGCATTTT
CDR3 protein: CASSPVGQGGGQPQHF

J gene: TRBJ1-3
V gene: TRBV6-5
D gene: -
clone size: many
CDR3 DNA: TGTGCCAGCAGTTACTCTGTCTGGGACACCATATATTTT
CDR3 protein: CASSYSVWDTIYF

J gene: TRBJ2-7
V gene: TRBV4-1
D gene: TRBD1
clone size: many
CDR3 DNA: TGCGCCAGCAGCCAAGATTGGCGGGGACAGGGGAACTACGAGCAGTACTTC
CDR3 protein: CASSQDWRGQGNYEQYF

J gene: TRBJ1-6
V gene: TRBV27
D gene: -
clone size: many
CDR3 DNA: TGTGCCAGCAGTCCCGACAGCTTTTATAATTCACCCCTCCACTTT
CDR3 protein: CASSPDSFYNSPLHF

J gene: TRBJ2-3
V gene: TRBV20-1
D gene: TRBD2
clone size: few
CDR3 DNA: TGCAGTGCTACGATACTAGCGGGAGAATGGGCAGATACGCAGTATTTT
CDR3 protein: CSATILAGEWADTQYF

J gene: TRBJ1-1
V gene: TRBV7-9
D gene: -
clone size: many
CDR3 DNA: TGTGCCAGCAGCCCCAGAGACCTCCTGGGGAACACTGAAGCTTTCTTT
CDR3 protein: CASSPRDLLGNTEAFF

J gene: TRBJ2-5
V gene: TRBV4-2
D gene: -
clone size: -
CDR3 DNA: TGTGCCATCAGCCCCGGACAATTCGGGTCCCAGTACTTC
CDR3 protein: CAISPGQFGSQYF

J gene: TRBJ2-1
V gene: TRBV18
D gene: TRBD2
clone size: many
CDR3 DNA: TGTGCCAGCTCACCCCCCGGGGGGGGCTACAATGAGCAGTTCTTC
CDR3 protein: CASSPPGGGYNEQFF

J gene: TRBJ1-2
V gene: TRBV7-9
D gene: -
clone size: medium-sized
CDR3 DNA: TGTGCCAGCAAAGACAGGCACGATAGCAACACCTTC
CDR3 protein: CASKDRHDSNTF

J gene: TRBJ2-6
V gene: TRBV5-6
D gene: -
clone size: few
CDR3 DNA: TGTGCCAGTTACAGGGCTGGGGCCAACGTCCTGACTTTC
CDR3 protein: CASYRAGANVLTF

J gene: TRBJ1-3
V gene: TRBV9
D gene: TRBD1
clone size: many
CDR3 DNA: TGTGCCAGCAGCGTAGGGTCAGGGGGCGAGTCCTCTGGAAACACCATATATTTT
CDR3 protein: CASSVGSGGESSGNTIYF

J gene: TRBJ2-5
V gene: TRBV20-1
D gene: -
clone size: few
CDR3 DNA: TGCAGTGTGGCTCCAAGCCCCCAAGAGACCCAGTACTTC
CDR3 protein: CSVAPSPQETQYF

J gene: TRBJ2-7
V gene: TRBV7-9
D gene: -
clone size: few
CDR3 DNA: TGTGCCAGCAGCCCAGGGAGTCTCGAGGCCGACGAGCAGTACTTC
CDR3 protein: CASSPGSLEADEQYF

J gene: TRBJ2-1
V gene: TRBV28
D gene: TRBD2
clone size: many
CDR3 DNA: TGTGCCAGCACCCCCGCAGGTAGCGGGATTTCCTACAATGAGCAGTTCTTC
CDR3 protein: CASTPAGSGISYNEQFF

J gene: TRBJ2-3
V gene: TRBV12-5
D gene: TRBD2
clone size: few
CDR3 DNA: TGTGCTAGTGGTCCGGCTAGCGGGTTGAGCACAGATACGCAGTATTTT
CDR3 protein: CASGPASGLSTDTQYF

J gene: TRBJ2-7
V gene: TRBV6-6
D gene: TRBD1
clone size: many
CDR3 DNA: TGTGCCAGCAGTTACTCGACAGGGGGCTCCTACGAGCAGTACTTC
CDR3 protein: CASSYSTGGSYEQYF

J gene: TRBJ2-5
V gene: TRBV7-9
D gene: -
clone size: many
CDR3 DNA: TGTGCCAGCAGCCCGGGTGGGCGGGAGACCCAGTACTTC
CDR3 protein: CASSPGGRETQYF

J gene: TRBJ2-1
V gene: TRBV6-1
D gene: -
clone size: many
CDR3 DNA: TGTGCCAGCAGTGATAGCGGAGGGCCCTACAATGAGCAGTTCTTC
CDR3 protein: CASSDSGGPYNEQFF

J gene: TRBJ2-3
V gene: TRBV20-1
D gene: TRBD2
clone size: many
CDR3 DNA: TGCAGTGCTAGACCCCTAGCGGGAGTCGGGGATACGCAGTATTTT
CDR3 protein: CSARPLAGVGDTQYF

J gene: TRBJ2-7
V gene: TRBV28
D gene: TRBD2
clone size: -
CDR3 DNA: TGTGCCAGCAGTTTATCGGGACTAGCGGGGGCCTCCTACGAGCAGTACTTC
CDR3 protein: CASSLSGLAGASYEQYF

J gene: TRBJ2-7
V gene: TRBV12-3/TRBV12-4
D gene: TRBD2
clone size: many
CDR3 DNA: TGTGCCAGCAGCCTGACTAGCGGACCCTCCTACGAGCAGTACTTC
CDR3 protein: CASSLTSGPSYEQYF

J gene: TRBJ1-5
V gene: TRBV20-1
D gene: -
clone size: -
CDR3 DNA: TGCAGTGCTAGAGGTAGGGACGTAACCACCCCCGCCCAGCATTTT
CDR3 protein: CSARGRDVTTPAQHF